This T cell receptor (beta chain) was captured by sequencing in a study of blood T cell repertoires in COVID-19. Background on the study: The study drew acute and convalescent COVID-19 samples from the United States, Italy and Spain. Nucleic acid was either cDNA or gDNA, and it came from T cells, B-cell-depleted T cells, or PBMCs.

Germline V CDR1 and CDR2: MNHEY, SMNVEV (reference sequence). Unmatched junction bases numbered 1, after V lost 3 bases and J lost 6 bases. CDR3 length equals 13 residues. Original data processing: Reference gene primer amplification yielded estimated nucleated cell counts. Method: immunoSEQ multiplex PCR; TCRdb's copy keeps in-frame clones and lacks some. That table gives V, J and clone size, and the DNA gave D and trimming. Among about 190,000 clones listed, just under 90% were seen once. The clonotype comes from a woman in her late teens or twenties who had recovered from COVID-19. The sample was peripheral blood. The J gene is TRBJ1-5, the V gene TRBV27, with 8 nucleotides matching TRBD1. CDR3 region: CASSLQGAQPQHF. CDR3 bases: TGTGCCAGCAGTTTGCAGGGGGCTCAGCCCCAGCATTTT.